This passage covers 24 T cell receptor beta chains from one sample sequenced in a study of blood T cell repertoires in COVID-19. TCRdb's copy holds only in-frame clones and misses some; the assay was immunoSEQ multiplex PCR. The top ten hold under 2% of the sample, which has 200,000 to 300,000 clones, around 88% seen once. The specimen was peripheral blood. The receptors were gathered from a man younger than 40 with active or convalescent COVID-19.

V gene TRBV7-9 combines with J gene TRBJ1-1; no definite D call. Germline V gene lookup returns CDR1 SEHNR and CDR2 FQNEAQ (reference sequence). The length of the CDR3 is 12 residues. Between the trimmed V and J ends, which lost 3 bases and 5 bases, there was a span of 7 bases. The CDR3 DNA sequence: TGTGCCAGCAGCTTCGGGGTGACTGAAGCTTTCTTT. Translated: CASSFGVTEAFF.

This chain links TRBV4-3 with TRBJ2-2; D ambiguous. There are 15 residues in the CDR3. Looked up from germline, CDR1 is LGHNA and CDR2 is YSLEER. The V and J ends lost 0 bases and 9 bases respectively, with 14 bases between them. The chain's CDR3 is CASSQDTVASWELFF. The CDR3 DNA follows: TGCGCCAGCAGCCAAGATACCGTCGCGTCCTGGGAGCTGTTTTTT.

V gene TRBV19 combines with J gene TRBJ2-1, with D perhaps matching TRBD1 (6 bases). The length of the CDR3 is 15 residues. Trimming cost V 4 bases and J 4 bases, with 14 bases left between them. Germline assignment: CDR1 LNHDA and CDR2 SQIVND (reference sequence). CDR3 sequence reads: CASSRSQGYYNEQFF. Here the CDR3 DNA reads TGTGCCAGTAGTAGGTCCCAGGGGTATTACAATGAGCAGTTCTTC.

This chain links TRBV5-1 with TRBJ2-2; 8 bases map to TRBD2. After removal of 0 bases from V and 3 bases from J, the junction contained 1 base not matched to a gene. The germline V gene has CDR1 SGHRS and CDR2 YFSETQ. This CDR3 comprises 15 residues. CDR3 nucleotides: TGCGCCAGCAGCTTGGGAGCGGGGGACACCGGGGAGCTGTTTTTT. Translating gives CASSLGAGDTGELFF.

The chain joins TRBV7-2 to TRBJ2-7; 8 nucleotides match TRBD1. The junction had 17 bases not matched to a gene; V was cut back by 4 bases and J by 0 bases. Germline V gives CDR1 SGHTA, CDR2 FQGNSA. This CDR3 spans 19 amino acids. The CDR3 sequence is CASSSGTGRGPRSSYEQYF. In nucleotides, the CDR3 is TGTGCCAGCAGCTCAGGAACAGGCAGGGGGCCGAGGAGCTCCTACGAGCAGTACTTC.

The gene calls are TRBV18 and TRBJ2-1, with D perhaps TRBD2 (5 bases). The germline V gene has CDR1 KGHSH and CDR2 LQKENI. The CDR3 spans 15 residues. The V gene lost 2 bases and the J gene lost 7 bases, with 15 bases spanning the gap. This CDR3 reads CASSPSTGKRNEQFF. In DNA, the CDR3 is TGTGCCAGCTCACCAAGCACTGGAAAGCGGAATGAGCAGTTCTTC.

The genes are TRBV5-1 and TRBJ1-1; unclear D gene. Trimming removed 0 bases from V and 5 bases from J, with 17 bases in between. CDR3 length equals 16 residues. Germline-derived CDR1 and CDR2 are SGHRS and YFSETQ. The CDR3 region has the DNA TGCGCCAGCAGCTTGGCTCTTTCGCCGTTGGCAACTGAAGCTTTCTTT. Amino acid sequence: CASSLALSPLATEAFF.

The chain uses TRBV19 and TRBJ2-1; 12 bases fit TRBD2. V dropped 6 bases and J dropped 7; count of bases not matched to a gene: 7. The CDR3 consists of 15 residues. Looked up from germline, CDR1 is LNHDA and CDR2 is SQIVND (reference sequence). The CDR3 here is CASRLTSGGYNEQFF. In nucleotides, the CDR3 is TGTGCCAGTAGGCTTACTAGCGGGGGGTATAATGAGCAGTTCTTC.

The chain is built from TRBV7-2 and TRBJ2-7; tentative D call: TRBD1 (6 bases). This CDR3 contains 15 residues. The V gene lost 1 base and the J gene lost 2 bases, with 12 bases spanning the gap. Germline V lookup: CDR1 SGHTA, CDR2 FQGNSA. The CDR3 loop reads CASSLGSGVAYEQYF. CDR3 bases: TGTGCCAGCAGCTTAGGTTCAGGGGTCGCCTACGAGCAGTACTTC.

V gene TRBV27 combines with J gene TRBJ2-7; TRBD1 might be the D (5 bases). Trimming pared 0 bases from V and 5 bases from J, leaving 14 bases between. From germline, CDR1 is MNHEY and CDR2 SMNVEV (reference sequence). This CDR3 has 15 amino acids. The CDR3: CASSLSWTRLHEQYF. CDR3 bases: TGTGCCAGCAGTTTATCTTGGACAAGGTTGCACGAGCAGTACTTC.

In this sample, this clone turned up once. This could be a read error, since a much larger clone is one nucleotide away. This CDR3 is missing its conserved last phenylalanine or tryptophan, likely due to a read error. V gene TRBV9 combines with J gene TRBJ1-2, with no clear D. CDR1 and CDR2 (germline): SGDLS, YYNGEE. The CDR3 extends over 13 amino acids. V was shortened by 2 bases and J by 3 bases, with 8 bases between the two germline ends. DNA of the CDR3: TGTGCCAGCAGCGTCCGGGGAGACTATGGCTACACCCTC. Translation gives CASSVRGDYGYTL.

The chain employs TRBV11-1 and TRBJ2-1, with a tentative D call TRBD2 (6 bases). The CDR3 contains 12 residues. V lost 4 bases, J lost 5 bases, and 6 bases lay in between. Germline loops: CDR1 SGHAT, CDR2 FQDESV (reference sequence). CDR3 in amino acids: CASSWGDNEQFF. CDR3 coding DNA: TGTGCCAGCAGCTGGGGGGACAATGAGCAGTTCTTC.

The genes are TRBV7-2 and TRBJ1-6, with TRBD1 identical over 8 bases. CDR3 length: 14 amino acids. The germline V gene has CDR1 SGHTA and CDR2 FQGNSA. V dropped 0 bases and J dropped 9; count of bases not matched to a gene: 1. CDR3: CASSLAGQGSPLHF. The CDR3 nucleotides read TGTGCCAGCAGCTTAGCTGGACAGGGTTCACCCCTCCACTTT.

The CDR3 nucleotides read TGTGCCAGCAGTTCCCCGTCCTACGAGCAGTACTTC. This codes for CASSSPSYEQYF. J is TRBJ2-7 and V is TRBV12-3 or TRBV12-4, with unresolved D. Trimming removed 4 bases from V and 1 base from J, with 5 bases in between. The CDR3 totals 12 residues.

The chain recombines TRBV19 with TRBJ2-7, with D tentatively TRBD1 (6 bases). CDR1 is LNHDA and CDR2 is SQIVND in the germline V gene (reference sequence). Trimming shortened V by 5 bases and J by 2 bases, and 13 bases separated the two germline ends. This CDR3 is 14 amino acids long. The CDR3 spells CASSPQGIPYEQYF. The DNA of the CDR3 is TGTGCCAGTAGTCCACAGGGTATCCCCTACGAGCAGTACTTC.

V usage is TRBV6-2 or TRBV6-3 and J usage is TRBJ2-3; D is perhaps TRBD2 (5 bases). V lost 5 bases to trimming and J lost 1 base, with 10 bases between them. CDR3 length: 14 amino acids. Germline CDR1 and CDR2: MNHEY and SVGEGT. CDR3 loop: CASSQTTRTDTQYF. DNA of the CDR3: TGTGCCAGCAGTCAGACTACACGCACAGATACGCAGTATTTT.

V and J are TRBV13 and TRBJ2-1; 10 nucleotides match TRBD2. Trimming at V came to 1 base and at J to 0 bases, leaving 6 bases not matched to a gene. This CDR3 comprises 18 residues. CDR1 is PRHDT and CDR2 is FYEKMQ in the germline V gene (reference sequence). The CDR3 spells CASSLAGSGGPSYNEQFF. Here the CDR3 DNA reads TGTGCCAGCAGCTTAGCTGGTAGCGGGGGGCCCTCCTACAATGAGCAGTTCTTC.

J is TRBJ2-1 and V is TRBV5-1, with D unresolved. The germline gives CDR1 SGHRS, CDR2 YFSETQ. The CDR3 spans 12 residues. V gave up 5 bases and J gave up 3 bases, with 6 bases separating them. CDR3 coding DNA: TGCGCCAGCAGGGCCAGCTACAATGAGCAGTTCTTC. It codes for CASRASYNEQFF.

The V and J genes are TRBV5-1 and TRBJ1-5, with D perhaps TRBD1 (5 bases). Per germline, CDR1 SGHRS and CDR2 YFSETQ. V was shortened by 0 bases and J by 3 bases, with 10 bases between the two germline ends. The length of the CDR3 is 15 residues. CDR3 in amino acids: CASSLGLGANQPQHF. CDR3 nucleotide sequence: TGCGCCAGCAGCTTGGGCTTAGGGGCCAATCAGCCCCAGCATTTT.

The genes are TRBV7-9 and TRBJ1-3; D call uncertain. V gave up 5 bases and J gave up 4 bases, with 12 bases separating them. Germline assignment: CDR1 SEHNR and CDR2 FQNEAQ (reference sequence). The CDR3 extends over 14 amino acids. CDR3 bases: TGTGCCAGCAGCGACGGAGAGCCAGGAAACACCATATATTTT. Translated, it gives CASSDGEPGNTIYF. The entire variable domain, with the rest obtained from reference TRBV7-9 and TRBJ1-3, is as follows: DTGVSQNPRHKITKRGQNVTFRCDPISEHNRLYWYRQTLGQGPEFLTYFQNEAQLEKSRLLSDRFSAERPKGSFSTLEIQRTEQGDSAMYLCASSDGEPGNTIYFGEGSWLTVV.

The chain recombines TRBV24-1 with TRBJ1-4; perhaps TRBD1 as D (6 bases). V lost 4 bases to trimming and J lost 5 bases, with 28 bases between them. This CDR3 has 20 amino acids. The V gene's germline CDR1 is KGHDR and CDR2 SFDVKD. CDR3: CATSETRTAKSSFGNEKLFF. As DNA, the CDR3 is TGTGCCACCAGTGAGACCCGGACAGCCAAAAGCTCTTTCGGAAATGAAAAACTGTTTTTT.

This clone was observed once. V is TRBV6-1 and J is TRBJ1-1; D is uncertain. Germline CDR1 reads MNHNS; CDR2 reads SASEGT. CDR3 size: 13 residues. Trimming pared 2 bases from V and 2 bases from J, leaving 6 bases between. The CDR3: CASSELTNTEAFF. The CDR3 DNA sequence: TGTGCCAGCAGTGAACTGACAAACACTGAAGCTTTCTTT.

V usage is TRBV5-1 and J usage is TRBJ2-7, with a possible D match to TRBD2 (5 bases). Germline lookup yields CDR1 SGHRS and CDR2 YFSETQ. The length of the CDR3 is 17 residues. With 0 bases removed from V and 3 bases from J, the gap between germline ends came to 19 bases. CDR3 loop: CASSLGGARIGGYEQYF. The CDR3 coding sequence is TGCGCCAGCAGCTTGGGTGGCGCACGGATAGGAGGCTACGAGCAGTACTTC.

The V gene is TRBV5-6, the J gene TRBJ2-5; 8 bases map to TRBD1. Germline loops: CDR1 SGHDT, CDR2 YYEEEE. CDR3 size: 14 residues. J lost 4 bases, V lost 2 bases, and 4 bases had no gene match. The chain's CDR3 is CASSFSGGRETQYF. In DNA form, the CDR3 reads TGTGCCAGCAGCTTTTCAGGGGGCAGAGAGACCCAGTACTTC.